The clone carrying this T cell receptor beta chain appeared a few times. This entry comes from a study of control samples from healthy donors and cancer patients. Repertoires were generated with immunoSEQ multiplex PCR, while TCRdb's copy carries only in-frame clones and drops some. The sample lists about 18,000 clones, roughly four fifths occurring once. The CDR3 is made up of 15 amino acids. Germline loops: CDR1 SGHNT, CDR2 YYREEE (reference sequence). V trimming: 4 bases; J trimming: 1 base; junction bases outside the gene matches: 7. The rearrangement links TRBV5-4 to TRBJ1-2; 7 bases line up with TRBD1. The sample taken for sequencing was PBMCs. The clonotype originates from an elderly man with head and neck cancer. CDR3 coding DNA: TGTGCCAGCAGCCACCGGGACAGACTTAACTATGGCTACACCTTC. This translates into CASSHRDRLNYGYTF.